This TCR beta chain was observed in a study of vaccination and CD4 T cells after COVID-19 (dated by TCRdb to about 2022). Study-level background: In the convalescent cohort there were six males and four females, among whom were two Hispanic individuals, seven Caucasians, two Asians and one multiracial person. Memory CD4+ T cell crossreactivity between SARS-CoV-2 and common cold coronavirus spike proteins was assessed at the TCR clonotype level in an earlier paper using these donors. In control cultures, a CEFX viral epitope pool was used as positive control, an HIV-1 Nef peptide pool was used as negative control, or no peptide was added. Post-vaccine blood samples were taken a median of around 68 days after the second vaccine dose, with a range of roughly 14 to 250 days. The spike-specific CD4+ TCR repertoire was compared before and after mRNA vaccination in nine to ten COVID-19 convalescent patients and a handful of infection-naive healthy vaccine recipients. Each participant got two doses of either the Pfizer-BioNTech BNT162b2 vaccine (n=8) or the Moderna mRNA-1273 vaccine (n=2). Post-COVID blood samples were collected from convalescent patients a median of around 100 days after diagnosis, with a range of roughly 35 to 170 days. Culture stimuli were overlapping spike peptide pools from SARS-CoV-2 and from the common cold coronaviruses HCoV-NL63, HCoV-OC43 and HCoV-229E.

The germline V gene yields SGHTA for CDR1 and FQGNSA for CDR2. The CDR3 measures 16 amino acids from cysteine to phenylalanine. Only the CDR3 DNA is retained, 48 bases long and in frame from the first base. The label giving this sample's treatment or condition can be read as: approximately 9-day PBMC culture with coronavirus spike peptide pools or control peptides (ViraFEST assay). CD4+ T cells from unexposed donors were collected before the COVID-19 pandemic (2011-2018). The ViraFEST assay was used in the study, in which antigen-specific T cells were expanded with peptide pools and expanded clonotypes were subsequently identified by TCR sequencing. More than 1.5 million PBMCs per well were cultured in IMDM with approximately 5% human AB serum and about 9.2 IU/ml IL-2, plus 10 ug/ml peptide pools. Half of the culture medium was replaced with fresh IL-2-containing medium on days 3 and 7. Once the cells had been in culture for 9 to 10 days, the EasySep CD4+ T cell isolation kit was used to isolate CD4+ T cells by negative selection. As cell number allowed, CD4+ T cells from unexposed donors were tested for reactivity to SARS-CoV-2 S and N and to four common cold coronavirus spike pools. PBMCs were separated from whole blood using Ficoll-Paque Plus gradient centrifugation and then either used fresh or cryopreserved at -140C. In general, triplicate wells were set up for every culture condition. The leukapheresis product for the unexposed donors was obtained through commercial purchase.

On the study overall, not on this receptor specifically: The median count of SARS-CoV-2-reactive clonotypes went up from 21 after infection to 35 to 40 after vaccination, although the change was not significant. Relatively few convalescent patients were included in the study, and early timepoints after natural infection were not analyzed. Nearly all vaccine-specific clones in convalescent patients (304 of 307) were mono-reactive for SARS-CoV-2 spike rather than cross-reactive with common cold coronaviruses. Among convalescent patients, a median about 90% of the SARS-CoV-2-reactive clones seen after vaccination appeared only after vaccination, which suggests priming specific to the vaccine.

This clonotype was counted between two and nine times. It has no known antigen specificity. No base qualities exist here, and no much larger clone lies one base off it. The library came from PCR. TCR sequencing of DNA from cultured CD4+ T cells used the Oncomine TCR Beta short-read assay at the Johns Hopkins FTIC core. The QIAamp micro DNA kit was used to extract genomic DNA from the cultured CD4+ T cells. Oncomine TCR Beta libraries made from cultured CD4+ T cells were pooled using unique dual indexes and sequenced on an Illumina iSeq 100. The study's processing was this. Non-productive sequences were removed, and CDR3s that did not start with C, did not end with F or W, or were shorter than 7 amino acids were discarded. Antigen-specific clonotypes were identified with the MANAFEST web application by comparing peptide-stimulated wells with reference and other culture wells. To be called positive, a clone needed an FDR below 0.05, an odds ratio above 5, and a productive frequency above 0.1% in at least two of three replicate wells. A clonotype was classed as cross-reactive if the clonotype showed significant expansion both in SARS-CoV-2 spike wells and in at least one common cold coronavirus spike condition. Similarity between CDR3 sequences was evaluated in R version 3.6.1 using Levenshtein distances (stringdist) and unrooted phylogenetic trees (ape). The public reads were quality trimmed at Q25 with fastp and then assembled into clones with MiXCR by TCRdb, keeping productive beta chains. Identical CDR3 proteins give one entry, which carries the most common genes and DNA. TCRdb, rather than the study authors, made the V and J calls. This sample gives over 7,500 distinct CDR3 sequences in total; roughly 59% of them show up just once. The ten largest clones capture around an eighth of the sample.

The sequencing input was CD4+ T cells from blood, cultured in vitro. The rearranged segments are TRBV7-2 and TRBJ2-1; 8 middle bases align to TRBD2. With the DNA end fitting TRBJ2-7 better, the J assignment may be wrong. This sequence was found in a human donor in good health. The DNA is TGTGCCAGCAGCCCCGACATAGCGGGGCTCGTTTACGAGCAGTACTTC. Its product reads: CASSPDIAGLVYEQYF.